These 27 T cell receptor beta chains originate from one sample sequenced in a study of T cell changes during pregnancy in multiple sclerosis. Sequencing used immunoSEQ multiplex PCR; TCRdb keeps in-frame clones, though not all of them. In the table there are 20,000 to 25,000 clones, around nine tenths of which are singletons. This material consisted of CD8+ T cells from peripheral blood mononuclear cells, taken in the first trimester of pregnancy. These receptors were obtained from a female donor with multiple sclerosis, enrolled in a pregnancy study.

This rearrangement joins TRBV6-1 to TRBJ2-3; 8 nucleotides agree with TRBD1. Germline V gene lookup returns CDR1 MNHNS and CDR2 SASEGT. Trimming at V came to 7 bases and at J to 4 bases, leaving 10 bases not matched to a gene. This CDR3 comprises 15 residues. CDR3 coding DNA: TGTGCCAGCACCAAGGGTTCAGGGGGCGCAGATACGCAGTATTTT. Encoded protein: CASTKGSGGADTQYF.

V and J are TRBV28 and TRBJ2-3; TRBD2 aligns across 11 bases. Per the germline V gene, CDR1 is MDHEN and CDR2 is SYDVKM. J was trimmed by 2 bases and V by 7 bases; bases with no gene match: 8. This CDR3 spans 16 amino acids. In nucleotides, the CDR3 is TGTGCCAGCACTCCGGGACTAGCGGAATACACAGATACGCAGTATTTT. Its translation: CASTPGLAEYTDTQYF.

V usage is TRBV7-2 and J usage is TRBJ2-3; D remains ambiguous. Trimming cost V 2 bases and J 0 bases, with 6 bases left between them. CDR1 and CDR2 from the germline V gene are SGHTA and FQGNSA. The CDR3 has 14 residues. The CDR3 nucleotides are TGTGCCAGCAGCTTATGGGCTAGCACAGATACGCAGTATTTT. This gives the protein CASSLWASTDTQYF.

V and J are TRBV7-9 and TRBJ1-1; D remains unclear. Germline CDR1 is SEHNR and CDR2 is FQNEAQ (reference sequence). The length of the CDR3 is 13 residues. Trimming shortened V by 0 bases and J by 11 bases, and 13 bases separated the two germline ends. CDR3 bases: TGTGCCAGCAGCTTAGCGCTTACAGATGTCGCTTTCTTT. It translates to CASSLALTDVAFF.

This clone was recorded only once. V is TRBV19 and J is TRBJ1-2, with TRBD1 matching over 7 bases. Germline V gene data show CDR1 as LNHDA and CDR2 as SQIVND (reference sequence). CDR3 length: 18 residues. Trimming removed 3 bases from V and 3 bases from J; junction bases left unmatched: 16. CDR3 in amino acids: CASSIKSVAGGNDYGYTF. CDR3 sequence (DNA): TGTGCCAGTAGTATCAAATCCGTGGCAGGGGGAAATGACTATGGCTACACCTTC.

This clone was seen once. The chain uses TRBV28 and TRBJ1-3; D is unclear. V gave up 8 bases and J gave up 0 bases, with 11 bases separating them. The CDR3 has 14 amino acids. The germline V gene encodes CDR1 MDHEN and CDR2 SYDVKM. CDR3 DNA: TGTGCCAGCTCATACTTTATCTCTGGAAACACCATATATTTT. Protein sequence: CASSYFISGNTIYF. Full variable domain (rest looked up from reference TRBV28 and TRBJ1-3): DVKVTQSSRYLVKRTGEKVFLECVQDMDHENMFWYRQDPGLGLRLIYFSYDVKMKEKGDIPEGYSVSREKKERFSLILESASTNQTSMYLCASSYFISGNTIYFGEGSWLTVV.

The chain uses TRBV2 and TRBJ2-3, with a weak D call TRBD2 (5 bases). Germline lookup yields CDR1 SNHLY and CDR2 FYNNEI. Trimming took off 7 bases at V and 4 bases at J, with 12 bases between the two ends. The CDR3 length is 13 residues. The CDR3 here is CASTAGVPDTQYF. The CDR3 bases are TGTGCCAGCACTGCCGGGGTTCCAGATACGCAGTATTTT.

Concerning this clone: A much larger clone differs by one base, so this may be a read error. This chain connects TRBV5-1 to TRBJ2-7; D is perhaps TRBD1 (6 bases). The CDR3 runs to 14 residues. Germline CDR1 is SGHRS and CDR2 is YFSETQ. CDR3 residues: CVSSLGAISYEQYF. Written as DNA, the CDR3 is TGCGTCAGCAGCTTGGGGGCGATCAGCTACGAGCAGTACTTC.

The chain uses TRBV7-3 and TRBJ2-3, with TRBD2 matching 8 bases. CDR3 size: 15 residues. CDR1 and CDR2 from the germline V gene are SGHTA and FQGTGA. V shed 5 bases and J 4 bases; nucleotides not matched to a gene: 8. CDR3 coding DNA: TGTGCCAGCAGCGTCGGGACTAGTAGGCCAGATACGCAGTATTTT. Amino acids: CASSVGTSRPDTQYF. The variable domain in full, with the rest retrieved from reference TRBV7-3 and TRBJ2-3, is GAGVSQTPSNKVTEKGKYVELRCDPISGHTALYWYRQSLGQGPEFLIYFQGTGAADDSGLPNDRFFAVRPEGSVSTLKIQRTERGDSAVYLCASSVGTSRPDTQYFGPGTRLTVL.

The V gene is TRBV27, the J gene TRBJ2-3, with unresolved D. This CDR3 region has 13 residues. Germline assignment: CDR1 MNHEY and CDR2 SMNVEV (reference sequence). Trimming pared 3 bases from V and 1 base from J, leaving 5 bases between. CDR3 sequence: CASSFGGTDTQYF. The CDR3, as DNA: TGTGCCAGCAGTTTTGGAGGCACAGATACGCAGTATTTT.

The rearrangement links TRBV15 to TRBJ2-1; weak D call: TRBD2 (5 bases). CDR1 LNHNV and CDR2 YYDKDF come from the germline V gene (reference sequence). The CDR3 contains 15 residues. V lost 3 bases and J 2 bases, leaving 11 bases between the germline ends. CDR3 residues: CATSRGRFPYNEQFF. CDR3 DNA sequence: TGTGCCACCAGCAGGGGGAGATTCCCCTACAATGAGCAGTTCTTC. The full variable domain, rest sourced from reference TRBV15 and TRBJ2-1, is DAMVIQNPRYQVTQFGKPVTLSCSQTLNHNVMYWYQQKSSQAPKLLFHYYDKDFNNEADTPDNFQSRRPNTSFCFLDIRSPGLGDTAMYLCATSRGRFPYNEQFFGPGTRLTVL.

The chain's CDR3 is CASSLGSLADEAFF. In nucleotides, the CDR3 is TGTGCCAGCAGCTTAGGCAGCCTGGCGGATGAAGCTTTCTTT. V is TRBV13 and J is TRBJ1-1; D remains ambiguous. The CDR3 contains 14 residues. Deletions cut 0 bases from V and 7 bases from J, with 12 bases between. Germline loops: CDR1 PRHDT, CDR2 FYEKMQ (reference sequence). The full variable domain, in which reference TRBV13 and TRBJ1-1 provide the parts outside the CDR3, is AAGVIQSPRHLIKEKRETATLKCYPIPRHDTVYWYQQGPGQDPQFLISFYEKMQSDKGSIPDRFSAQQFSDYHSELNMSSLELGDSALYFCASSLGSLADEAFFGQGTRLTVV.

The rearrangement links TRBV10-3 to TRBJ2-7; possible D gene TRBD2, 5 bases. Looked up from germline, CDR1 is ENHRY and CDR2 is SYGVKD. The CDR3 consists of 15 residues. Trimming removed 2 bases at V and 0 bases at J, with 11 bases between. Here the CDR3 reads CAISEPWESSYEQYF. CDR3 nucleotides: TGTGCCATCAGTGAGCCATGGGAGAGCTCCTACGAGCAGTACTTC.

This clone was detected a few times. J is TRBJ2-1 and V is TRBV28; 9 bases map to TRBD2. The CDR3 contains 12 residues. Germline assignment: CDR1 MDHEN and CDR2 SYDVKM. Germline trimming cut 2 bases from V and 10 bases from J; bases unmatched to any gene: 0. This CDR3 is CASSLLAGEQFF. The CDR3 coding sequence is TGTGCCAGCAGTTTACTAGCGGGAGAGCAGTTCTTC.

The rearrangement uses TRBV7-8 and TRBJ2-3; 11 nucleotides align to TRBD1. The CDR3 loop spans 15 amino acids. With 6 bases clipped from V and 5 bases from J, the junction kept 7 bases outside the gene matches. Germline V gene data show CDR1 as SGHVS and CDR2 as FQNEAQ. For the CDR3, the DNA is TGTGCCAGCAGACTTGGGACAGGGGGAATAGATACGCAGTATTTT. Its protein product is CASRLGTGGIDTQYF.

The V and J genes are TRBV6-4 and TRBJ2-1, with 12 bases lining up with TRBD1. The length of the CDR3 is 15 residues. V was clipped by 8 bases and J by 5 bases; unmatched bases: 7. In germline, CDR1 is MRHNA, CDR2 SNTAGT. The CDR3: CASQAGTGGHNEQFF. As DNA, the CDR3 is TGTGCCAGCCAGGCCGGGACAGGGGGCCACAATGAGCAGTTCTTC.

CDR3 loop: CASSLGSRAHEQYF. DNA for the CDR3: TGTGCCAGCAGCTTAGGCTCCAGGGCCCACGAGCAGTACTTC. V usage is TRBV13 and J usage is TRBJ2-7, with a tentative D call TRBD1 (5 bases). Trimming took 0 bases from V and 5 from J, leaving 11 bases between them. The CDR3 has 14 residues. Germline CDR1 PRHDT, CDR2 FYEKMQ (reference sequence).

This chain links TRBV6-1 with TRBJ1-4, with D hard to call. Germline V lookup: CDR1 MNHNS, CDR2 SASEGT. The CDR3 extends over 13 amino acids. V dropped 1 base and J dropped 8 bases, with 8 bases sitting between them. The CDR3 bases are TGTGCCAGCAGTGAAGTCAGCGAAGAAAAACTGTTTTTT. It specifies CASSEVSEEKLFF.

This rearrangement joins TRBV27 to TRBJ2-1; TRBD1 matches 7 bases. Germline V gene data show CDR1 as MNHEY and CDR2 as SMNVEV (reference sequence). Trimming took 2 bases from V and 9 from J; bases not matched to a gene: 7. The CDR3 spans 14 residues. This CDR3 is CASSLGTVPTEQFF. For the CDR3, the DNA is TGTGCCAGCAGTTTAGGGACAGTCCCCACTGAGCAGTTCTTC.

The chain is built from TRBV10-3 and TRBJ2-7; 7 positions agree with TRBD2. The germline gives CDR1 ENHRY, CDR2 SYGVKD. V dropped 6 bases and J dropped 3; count of bases not matched to a gene: 11. The CDR3 totals 15 residues. The CDR3 nucleotides are TGTGCCATCAGGGTCGCTAGCGGAGACGGCTACGAGCAGTACTTC. It translates to CAIRVASGDGYEQYF.

The rearrangement uses TRBV7-6 and TRBJ2-2; D gene unclear. Germline V CDR1 and CDR2: SGHVS, FNYEAQ. V lost 7 bases and J 4 bases, leaving 7 bases between the germline ends. The CDR3 runs 12 residues. The DNA for the CDR3 is TGTGCCAGCATTGAGGCCACCGGGGAGCTGTTTTTT. Translated, it gives CASIEATGELFF.

This chain uses TRBV6-5 with TRBJ1-2, with D perhaps TRBD1 (6 bases). Trimming stripped 7 bases from V and 8 bases from J, with 17 bases between. The germline CDR1 and CDR2 sequences are MNHEY and SVGAGI. The CDR3 totals 13 residues. The CDR3 nucleotides read TGTGCCAGCAAGGGTGAAGGACAGCGGGGCTACACCTTC. Translating gives CASKGEGQRGYTF.

The rearrangement joins TRBV6-5 to TRBJ1-3; 10 bases are a match to TRBD1. The V and J ends lost 5 bases and 2 bases, in that order; junction bases with no gene match: 3. The CDR3 sequence is 15 residues long. Germline V lookup: CDR1 MNHEY, CDR2 SVGAGI. The CDR3 spells CASSPGQGAGNTIYF. Here the CDR3 DNA reads TGTGCCAGCAGTCCAGGACAGGGGGCTGGAAACACCATATATTTT.

V is TRBV25-1 and J is TRBJ1-4; D not resolved. The CDR3 runs to 13 residues. Trimming pared 4 bases from V and 5 bases from J, leaving 8 bases between. Looked up from germline, CDR1 is MGHDK and CDR2 is SYGVNS. CDR3 sequence reads: CASSGQENEKLFF. In DNA form, the CDR3 reads TGTGCCAGCAGTGGGCAGGAAAATGAAAAACTGTTTTTT.

The chain uses TRBV13 and TRBJ2-3, with D perhaps TRBD1 (6 bases). This CDR3 comprises 16 residues. CDR1 PRHDT and CDR2 FYEKMQ come from the germline V gene (reference sequence). Trimming took 5 bases from V and 2 from J, leaving 17 bases between them. The CDR3: CASSRSADRFTDTQYF. The CDR3 DNA follows: TGTGCCAGCAGCCGTAGCGCGGACAGATTCACAGATACGCAGTATTTT. The whole variable domain, remainder taken from reference TRBV13 and TRBJ2-3, is AAGVIQSPRHLIKEKRETATLKCYPIPRHDTVYWYQQGPGQDPQFLISFYEKMQSDKGSIPDRFSAQQFSDYHSELNMSSLELGDSALYFCASSRSADRFTDTQYFGPGTRLTVL.

As regards this clone: The identical CDR3 is also encoded by other nucleotide sequences in the sample. The chain employs TRBV14 and TRBJ2-7, with D perhaps TRBD2 (5 bases). CDR1 is SGHDN, CDR2 FVKESK, per germline. The length of the CDR3 is 13 residues. Trimming cost V 4 bases and J 3 bases, with 10 bases left between them. CDR3 residues: CASSPSGSYEQYF. The CDR3 bases are TGTGCCAGCAGCCCCTCGGGGAGCTACGAGCAGTACTTC.

This clone has only a few counts. The CDR3: CASSPPDRLDTEAFF. In nucleotides, the CDR3 is TGTGCCAGCAGCCCCCCGGACAGGTTAGACACTGAAGCTTTCTTT. The V and J genes are TRBV9 and TRBJ1-1; 7 nucleotides align to TRBD1. Germline assignment: CDR1 SGDLS and CDR2 YYNGEE. CDR3 length: 15 amino acids. Germline trimming cut 4 bases from V and 3 bases from J; bases unmatched to any gene: 9.